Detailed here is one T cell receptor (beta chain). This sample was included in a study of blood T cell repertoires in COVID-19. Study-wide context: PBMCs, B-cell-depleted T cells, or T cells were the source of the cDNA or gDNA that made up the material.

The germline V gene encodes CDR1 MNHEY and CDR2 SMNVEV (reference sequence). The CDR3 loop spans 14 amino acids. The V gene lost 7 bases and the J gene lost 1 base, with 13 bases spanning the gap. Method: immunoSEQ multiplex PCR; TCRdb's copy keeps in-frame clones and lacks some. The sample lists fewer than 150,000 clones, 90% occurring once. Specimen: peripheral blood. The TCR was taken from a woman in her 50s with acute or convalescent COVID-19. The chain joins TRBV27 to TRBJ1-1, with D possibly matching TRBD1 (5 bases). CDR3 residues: CASISRVGNTEAFF. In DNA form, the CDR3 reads TGTGCCAGCATTTCCAGGGTCGGGAACACTGAAGCTTTCTTT.